What follows is one T cell receptor beta chain and its context. Its antigen is still unknown. Within one base of it there is no much larger clone, and no base qualities were kept. Genomic DNA was isolated from the sorted cells so that the TCRbeta CDR3 region could be sequenced. TCRbeta CDR3 regions were sequenced using the immunoSEQ Assay. TCRdb obtained this table from immuneACCESS and retained in-frame rearrangements with V and J assigned. These tables miss some clones; where compared with another copy, unresolved V genes account for less than half of the shortfall, and the remainder is unexplained. The sample has approximately 61,000 clones on record, roughly nine tenths of them singletons. In total, the top ten clones hold roughly 20% of the sample. The sample originates from a study of OX40 agonist ivuxolimab in advanced cancers. General notes on the study: Ivuxolimab was a fully human IgG2 agonistic monoclonal antibody targeting the costimulatory receptor OX40 (CD134). Of the approximately 50 dose-escalation patients, hepatocellular carcinoma was present in approximately 20, melanoma in roughly 15, renal cell carcinoma in 9 and head and neck cancer in 9. Partial responses occurred in three dose-escalation patients: two with cutaneous melanoma and one with hepatocellular carcinoma. Patients were allowed to have had prior anti-PD-1, anti-PD-L1 or anti-CTLA-4 therapy, and around 41% of the dose-escalation patients had previously received checkpoint inhibitors. Peripheral TCRbeta sequencing was intended to test whether TCR sequence diversity was altered and clonal T-cell expansion was caused by ivuxolimab. The paper reports the monotherapy dose-escalation portion (N ≈ 52 patients) of the phase I ivuxolimab trial. Intravenous ivuxolimab was administered to patients every 2 weeks at six dose levels: 0.01, 0.1, 0.3, 1.5, 3 and 10 mg/kg. In the dose-escalation cohort, more than 75% of patients were male, and the mean age was roughly 60 years, with a range of about 20 to 90.

The trial excluded patients who had a history of autoimmune disease or who were on systemic immunosuppression. In every dose cohort, peripheral blood was drawn for TCR sequencing at baseline, cycle 4 day 1, and cycle 7 day 1. The samples were drawn from a first-in-human, open-label, multicenter phase I dose-escalation trial of ivuxolimab. The trial enrolled adults with locally advanced or metastatic head and neck squamous cell, hepatocellular, melanoma or renal cell carcinoma. Before TCR sequencing, CD4+ and CD8+ T cells were separately sorted from peripheral blood. CDR1 LNHNV and CDR2 YYDKDF were looked up in the germline V gene (reference sequence). Including cysteine and phenylalanine, the CDR3 has 15 amino acids. The kept DNA is CDR3 alone, 45 bases in frame from the first base. Trimming takes 4 bases off V and 7 bases off J; junction bases not matched to a gene: 6. What the authors observed across the whole study: At doses of 0.1 to 3.0 mg/kg, clonal expansion of both CD4+ and CD8+ T cells in blood was seen between baseline and week 6. On average, CD8+ T cells showed more expanded clones than CD4+ T cells after ivuxolimab. Which antigens the clonally expanded peripheral T cells were specific for was not determined. In the 0.1-3.0 mg/kg groups, partial responders had among the lowest normalized peripheral clonal expansion, particularly in CD8+ T cells. Low levels of normalized T-cell clonal expansion were also seen in some nonresponding patients.

The rearrangement joined TRBV15 to TRBJ1-6; 8 nucleotides in the junction match TRBD1. This receptor was obtained from an adult with an advanced solid tumor such as melanoma, head and neck, liver or kidney cancer. Sequences were derived from CD4+ or CD8+ T cells sorted from blood, sampled in a trial of the OX40 agonist ivuxolimab. The nucleotide sequence reads as follows: TGTGCCACCAGCACTGAGGACAGGGCGAATTCACCCCTCCACTTT. Its protein reads: CATSTEDRANSPLHF.